This TCR beta chain was profiled in a study of cytomegalovirus exposure and HLA in healthy donors. The CDR3 is 15 amino acids. V lost 0 bases and J lost 1, with 10 bases in between. Per the germline V gene, CDR1 is SGHKS and CDR2 is YYEKEE (reference sequence). 60 Vbeta and 13 Jbeta primers were used in PCR. Some clones are missing from TCRdb's copy, which holds only in-frame ones; the method was immunoSEQ multiplex PCR. This table has fewer than 120,000 clones, around 85% appearing once. This chain uses TRBV5-5 with TRBJ1-1; TRBD1 might be the D (5 bases). The specimen sequenced was PBMCs. The sequence came from a man younger than 40 in good health and CMV-seropositive. The CDR3 here is CASSLEAGQNTEAFF. The CDR3 DNA sequence: TGTGCCAGCAGCTTGGAAGCAGGGCAGAACACTGAAGCTTTCTTT. The entire variable domain, with the rest obtained from reference TRBV5-5 and TRBJ1-1, is as follows: DAGVTQSPTHLIKTRGQQVTLRCSPISGHKSVSWYQQVLGQGPQFIFQYYEKEERGRGNFPDRFSARQFPNYSSELNVNALLLGDSALYLCASSLEAGQNTEAFFGQGTRLTVV.